This T cell receptor beta chain was retrieved from a study of T cell repertoires in cytomegalovirus infection. A word on this clonotype: Its specificity is not known.

Points from the study as a whole: Clonotype analysis showed dominance of the ex vivo response by HLA-C-restricted CMV-specific TCR beta clonotypes.

TCRdb reprocessed the reads via MiXCR and lists one record per CDR3 protein. The sample shows about 740,000 distinct CDR3 sequences, roughly 30% of them seen only once. The trim removed 5 bases at V and 1 base at J, leaving 7 bases unmatched. Per germline, CDR1 KGHSH and CDR2 LQKENI. This CDR3 region has 15 residues. The clonotype was recovered from a human donor in good health (CMV status not recorded). Some clones in this sample may be carry-over from other donors' samples. The input for sequencing was cultured PBMCs, taken from culture after CMV antigen stimulation. The chain carries TRBV18 and TRBJ1-1, with 7 bases that match TRBD1. The CDR3 sequence is CASSSMGQTNTEAFF. CDR3 in DNA: TGTGCCAGCTCATCTATGGGACAGACGAACACTGAAGCTTTCTTT.